There are a few counts of the clone carrying this TCR beta chain. Clones were sequenced by immunoSEQ multiplex PCR, and TCRdb holds only the in-frame ones, with some missing. This sample yields more than 70,000 clones, of which roughly 81% are seen a single time; 10% to 15% belongs to the top ten. Germline V gene lookup returns CDR1 MNHEY and CDR2 SVGAGI. This CDR3 has 15 residues. V lost 6 bases and J lost 0, with 12 bases in between. This sample stems from a study of T cell responses to AZD1222 COVID-19 vaccine. Sequencing used peripheral blood, obtained on day 0 of AZD1222 vaccination. This clonotype was sampled from an adult in good health. The gene calls are TRBV6-5 and TRBJ1-5, with a possible D match to TRBD1 (5 bases). In DNA form, the CDR3 reads TGTGCCAGCAGCCTGGACAAGTATAGCAATCAGCCCCAGCATTTT. Translation gives CASSLDKYSNQPQHF.